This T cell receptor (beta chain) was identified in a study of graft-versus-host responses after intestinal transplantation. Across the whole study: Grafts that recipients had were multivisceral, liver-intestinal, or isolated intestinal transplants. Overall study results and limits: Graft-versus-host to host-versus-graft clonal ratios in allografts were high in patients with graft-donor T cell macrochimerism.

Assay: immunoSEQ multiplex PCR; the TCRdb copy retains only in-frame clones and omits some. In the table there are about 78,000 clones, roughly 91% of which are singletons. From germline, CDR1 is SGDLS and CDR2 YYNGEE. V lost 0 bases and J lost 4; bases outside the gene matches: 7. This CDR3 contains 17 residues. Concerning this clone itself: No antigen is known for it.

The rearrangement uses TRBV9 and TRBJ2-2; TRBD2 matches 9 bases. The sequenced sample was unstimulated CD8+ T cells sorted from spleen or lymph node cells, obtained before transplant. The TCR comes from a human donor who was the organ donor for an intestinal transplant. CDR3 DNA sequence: TGTGCCAGCAGCGTAGGGACCGCGGGGGGGAGCACCGGGGAGCTGTTTTTT. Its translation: CASSVGTAGGSTGELFF.